This TCR beta chain appears in the sequencing data of a study of blood T cell repertoires in COVID-19. The CDR3 runs to 13 residues. Germline CDR1 SQVTM, CDR2 ANQGSEA. Trimming pared 5 bases from V and 5 bases from J, leaving 15 bases between. Per the original methods: How many nucleated cells were present was estimated from reference gene primer amplification. TCRdb's table, derived via immunoSEQ multiplex PCR, lists solely in-frame clones and lacks some. V and J calls and clone size follow that table, whereas D and trimming were derived from the DNA. The sample holds about 230,000 clones, approximately 88% seen once. The study drew participants aged roughly 18 to 89 years from some 24 US areas. Cohorts were based on clinical histories the participants reported.

This TCR came from a woman aged 40-49 years with acute COVID-19. The sequencing sample was made of PBMCs or T cells enriched from blood (not recorded which). The chain employs TRBV29-1 and TRBJ1-1, with D tentatively TRBD1 (6 bases). The CDR3 region is CSVLQGRWTEAFF. CDR3 nucleotides: TGCAGCGTTCTCCAGGGGCGGTGGACTGAAGCTTTCTTT.